These 26 T cell receptor beta chains came from one sample sequenced in a study of T cell changes during pregnancy in multiple sclerosis. TCRdb's copy holds only in-frame clones and misses some; the assay was immunoSEQ multiplex PCR. The sample records 84,000 or so clones, just under 95% being singletons. Source: peripheral blood, taken in the third trimester of pregnancy. Receptors were obtained from a female donor with multiple sclerosis, enrolled in a pregnancy study.

This clone was detected once. The V call is TRBV4-3, the J call TRBJ2-1; TRBD2 is a possible D gene (6 bases). There are 17 residues in the CDR3. V lost 0 bases and J lost 0, with 12 bases in between. Germline CDR1 is LGHNA and CDR2 is YSLEER. The CDR3 coding sequence is TGCGCCAGCAGCCAAGACTCGGGACTGAGCTCCTACAATGAGCAGTTCTTC. Its translation is CASSQDSGLSSYNEQFF.

The rearrangement uses TRBV2 and TRBJ1-3; tentative D call: TRBD1 (5 bases). V lost 0 bases, J lost 3 bases, and 9 bases lay in between. Germline values: CDR1 SNHLY, CDR2 FYNNEI. CDR3 length: 15 amino acids. CDR3 in DNA: TGTGCCAGCAGTGAAGCAGCAGGGTATGGAAACACCATATATTTT. Translating gives CASSEAAGYGNTIYF.

This clone was observed once. The V and J genes are TRBV6-6 and TRBJ2-7; 15 positions match TRBD2. CDR1 and CDR2 from the germline V gene are MNHNY and SVGAGI (reference sequence). J lost 12 bases, V lost 2 bases, and 5 bases had no gene match. This CDR3 is built from 14 residues. The chain's CDR3 is CASSYEGTSGRTYF. CDR3 coding DNA: TGTGCCAGCAGTTACGAAGGGACTAGCGGGAGGACGTACTTC.

The J gene is TRBJ2-5, the V gene TRBV18; 8 bases are shared with TRBD2. The CDR3 has 16 residues. CDR1 is KGHSH and CDR2 is LQKENI in the germline V gene. V shed 6 bases, J shed 6 bases, and the junction held 15 bases outside the gene matches. In DNA form, the CDR3 reads TGTGCCAGCTCGCTAACCACGGCGGGAGGAGGGAAGACCCAGTACTTC. It codes for CASSLTTAGGGKTQYF.

The rearrangement links TRBV6-5 to TRBJ2-7, with 7 positions matching TRBD1. The germline V gene has CDR1 MNHEY and CDR2 SVGAGI. This CDR3 has 16 amino acids. Unmatched junction bases numbered 12, after V lost 2 bases and J lost 5 bases. The CDR3 reads CASSYGRGQGWDEQYF. The CDR3 coding sequence is TGTGCCAGCAGTTACGGTAGGGGGCAGGGGTGGGACGAGCAGTACTTC.

The chain couples TRBV11-2 to TRBJ2-7, with a tentative D call TRBD1 (5 bases). V was cut by 6 bases and J by 5 bases, with 23 bases left in between. The CDR3 consists of 16 residues. Germline V gene lookup returns CDR1 SGHAT and CDR2 FQNNGV. CDR3 in amino acids: CASSRTRRSDNNEQYF. CDR3 bases: TGTGCCAGCAGTCGGACACGACGGAGTGATAACAACGAGCAGTACTTC.

This rearrangement joins TRBV6-5 to TRBJ1-1; 7 bases are a match to TRBD1. The V segment lost 6 bases and the J segment 2 bases; nucleotides outside the gene matches: 6. This CDR3 is 14 amino acids long. Germline CDR1 MNHEY, CDR2 SVGAGI. The CDR3 sequence: CASSPGQLNTEAFF. The CDR3 nucleotides are TGTGCCAGCAGCCCGGGACAGCTCAACACTGAAGCTTTCTTT.

The CDR3 reads CASSSGTSYEQYF. The CDR3 DNA sequence: TGTGCCAGCAGTAGCGGGACTTCCTACGAGCAGTACTTC. The chain is built from TRBV9 and TRBJ2-7, with 8 bases that match TRBD2. This CDR3 has 13 residues. CDR1 is SGDLS, CDR2 YYNGEE, per germline. V lost 5 bases, J lost 1 base, and 2 bases stayed unmatched.

This clone was observed a single time. The chain carries TRBV5-1 and TRBJ2-1, with 14 bases aligning to TRBD2. The ends lost 5 bases at V and 3 bases at J; junction bases unmatched: 4. There are 16 residues in the CDR3. Per germline, CDR1 SGHRS and CDR2 YFSETQ. This CDR3 is CASSWTSGRFYNEQFF. CDR3 in DNA: TGCGCCAGCAGTTGGACTAGCGGGAGGTTCTACAATGAGCAGTTCTTC.

This sequence joins TRBV4-3 and TRBJ2-1; 14 nucleotides match TRBD2. Germline V CDR1 and CDR2: LGHNA, YSLEER. After removal of 0 bases from V and 8 bases from J, the junction contained 6 bases not matched to a gene. This CDR3 region has 17 residues. This CDR3 is CASSQEEGLAGAHEQFF. CDR3 nucleotide sequence: TGCGCCAGCAGCCAAGAAGAGGGACTAGCGGGAGCCCATGAGCAGTTCTTC.

The V gene is TRBV15, the J gene TRBJ1-3, with D possibly TRBD1 on 5 matching bases. The length of the CDR3 is 18 residues. Germline V gene lookup returns CDR1 LNHNV and CDR2 YYDKDF (reference sequence). V dropped 0 bases and J dropped 3 bases, with 18 bases sitting between them. The CDR3 loop is CATSRDGLGRGDGNTIYF. In nucleotides, the CDR3 is TGTGCCACCAGCAGAGATGGATTGGGGAGGGGCGATGGAAACACCATATATTTT.

The V and J genes are TRBV2 and TRBJ2-2, with 7 positions matching TRBD2. This CDR3 contains 15 residues. Trimming took 6 bases from V and 4 from J; bases not matched to a gene: 8. The germline gives CDR1 SNHLY, CDR2 FYNNEI. CDR3 region: CASSELAMGTGELFF. The CDR3 DNA sequence: TGTGCCAGCAGCGAACTAGCGATGGGCACCGGGGAGCTGTTTTTT.

This clone was counted once. The chain combines TRBV29-1 with TRBJ2-7; D is possibly TRBD1 (6 bases). Looked up from germline, CDR1 is SQVTM and CDR2 is ANQGSEA. Trimming took 7 bases from V and 1 from J, leaving 14 bases between them. This CDR3 spans 13 amino acids. The CDR3 loop is CSAATGTSYEQYF. The CDR3 bases are TGCAGCGCCGCTACAGGGACGTCCTACGAGCAGTACTTC.

The chain uses TRBV25-1 and TRBJ2-5, with 8 nucleotides matching TRBD2. V gave up 8 bases and J gave up 1 base; unmatched junction bases: 9. CDR3 length: 15 amino acids. Germline V gives CDR1 MGHDK, CDR2 SYGVNS. CDR3 residues: CASEKPSGCQETQYF. DNA for the CDR3: TGTGCCAGCGAAAAGCCTAGCGGGTGCCAAGAGACCCAGTACTTC.

The genes are TRBV9 and TRBJ2-1, with 12 bases lining up with TRBD2. The germline V gene has CDR1 SGDLS and CDR2 YYNGEE. Trimming removed 3 bases from V and 4 bases from J; junction bases left unmatched: 5. The CDR3 totals 16 residues. DNA for the CDR3: TGTGCCAGCAGCGCCCGACTAGCGGGAGTTTACAATGAGCAGTTCTTC. The encoded protein is CASSARLAGVYNEQFF. The full variable domain, in which reference TRBV9 and TRBJ2-1 provide the parts outside the CDR3, is DSGVTQTPKHLITATGQRVTLRCSPRSGDLSVYWYQQSLDQGLQFLIQYYNGEERAKGNILERFSAQQFPDLHSELNLSSLELGDSALYFCASSARLAGVYNEQFFGPGTRLTVL.

The chain links TRBV30 to TRBJ2-7, with 7 positions matching TRBD2. Germline CDR1 is GTSNPN and CDR2 is SVGIG (reference sequence). The CDR3 runs to 15 residues. Unmatched junction bases numbered 9, after V lost 0 bases and J lost 4 bases. CDR3 DNA: TGTGCCTGGAGTGTTAAGGACGGGGGGTTATACGAGCAGTACTTC. Translation: CAWSVKDGGLYEQYF.

The chain carries TRBV19 and TRBJ1-2; perhaps TRBD1 as D (5 bases). Germline-derived CDR1 and CDR2 are LNHDA and SQIVND (reference sequence). The CDR3 is made up of 12 amino acids. Trimming took off 3 bases at V and 8 bases at J, with 10 bases between the two ends. The CDR3 nucleotides are TGTGCCAGTAGTATTGGAGGGGCGGGCTACACCTTC. Its protein is CASSIGGAGYTF.

V is TRBV18 and J is TRBJ1-4, with D unresolved. Germline V gene data show CDR1 as KGHSH and CDR2 as LQKENI. There are 13 residues in the CDR3. V dropped 5 bases and J dropped 4 bases, with 8 bases sitting between them. CDR3 coding DNA: TGTGCCAGCTCAGGAGGAGGTAATGAAAAACTGTTTTTT. Amino acids: CASSGGGNEKLFF.

This chain joins TRBV2 and TRBJ2-2, with a weak D call TRBD2 (5 bases). Trimming removed 0 bases from V and 3 bases from J, with 17 bases in between. Per the germline V gene, CDR1 is SNHLY and CDR2 is FYNNEI. This CDR3 has 18 residues. CDR3 bases: TGTGCCAGCAGTGAAGCGAAGGACTTTTCCACCCACACCGGGGAGCTGTTTTTT. Residues: CASSEAKDFSTHTGELFF. Filled out from reference TRBV2 and TRBJ2-2, the complete variable domain reads EPEVTQTPSHQVTQMGQEVILRCVPISNHLYFYWYRQILGQKVEFLVSFYNNEISEKSEIFDDQFSVERPDGSNFTLKIRSTKLEDSAMYFCASSEAKDFSTHTGELFFGEGSRLTVL.

This clone was recorded once. One junction end disagrees with the germline gene, perhaps due to a read error. CDR3 DNA: TGTGCCAGCAGCCCCGAGACGAGACTAGCTGAGCACTTC. This encodes CASSPETRLAEHF. The chain couples TRBV5-6 to TRBJ2-7; TRBD2 matches at 7 bases. Germline V lookup: CDR1 SGHDT, CDR2 YYEEEE. This CDR3 comprises 13 residues.

The chain employs TRBV2 and TRBJ2-7, with TRBD1 matching over 11 bases. CDR1 SNHLY and CDR2 FYNNEI come from the germline V gene. Trimming at V came to 7 bases and at J to 4 bases, leaving 9 bases not matched to a gene. The CDR3 has 15 residues. CDR3 amino acids: CASIYSRDRGYEQYF. CDR3 in DNA: TGTGCCAGCATATACTCCCGGGACAGGGGGTACGAGCAGTACTTC.

The chain links TRBV4-3 to TRBJ2-2, with TRBD1 matching over 8 bases. CDR3 size: 16 residues. CDR1 LGHNA and CDR2 YSLEER come from the germline V gene. With 1 base clipped from V and 9 bases from J, the junction kept 10 bases outside the gene matches. CDR3 in amino acids: CASSQVGQGAIRELFF. The CDR3 bases are TGCGCCAGCAGCCAAGTGGGGCAGGGGGCTATCAGGGAGCTGTTTTTT.

This clone was counted a single time. The rearrangement links TRBV19 to TRBJ2-2; no definite D call. CDR3 length equals 12 residues. The ends were cut back, 5 bases at V and 8 bases at J, with 9 bases in the middle. The germline gives CDR1 LNHDA, CDR2 SQIVND (reference sequence). CDR3 in DNA: TGTGCCAGTAGTCCCCCCCCGGGGGAGCTGTTTTTT. It codes for CASSPPPGELFF.

This rearrangement joins TRBV11-2 to TRBJ1-4; no definite D call. With 1 base removed from V and 3 bases from J, the gap between germline ends came to 9 bases. CDR3 length: 15 amino acids. Germline-derived CDR1 and CDR2 are SGHAT and FQNNGV. CDR3 nucleotide sequence: TGTGCCAGCAGCTTAGGCGGCAGCCCTAATGAAAAACTGTTTTTT. This encodes CASSLGGSPNEKLFF.

The chain uses TRBV5-1 and TRBJ2-3; tentative D call: TRBD2 (5 bases). CDR3 length: 15 amino acids. V gave up 5 bases and J gave up 4 bases, with 17 bases separating them. Germline V gene lookup returns CDR1 SGHRS and CDR2 YFSETQ. CDR3 sequence reads: CASRPPSGSADTQYF. As DNA, the CDR3 is TGCGCCAGCAGACCCCCTTCGGGGTCGGCAGATACGCAGTATTTT.

This chain uses TRBV7-8 with TRBJ1-1; 9 bases align to TRBD1. From germline, CDR1 is SGHVS and CDR2 FQNEAQ. The CDR3 spans 16 residues. The ends lost 6 bases at V and 4 bases at J; junction bases unmatched: 12. CDR3 in amino acids: CASSPPTQGARTEAFF. The CDR3 nucleotides read TGTGCCAGCAGTCCTCCCACACAGGGGGCGCGCACTGAAGCTTTCTTT. The full variable domain, rest sourced from reference TRBV7-8 and TRBJ1-1, is GAGVSQSPRYKVAKRGQDVALRCDPISGHVSLFWYQQALGQGPEFLTYFQNEAQLDKSGLPSDRFFAERPEGSVSTLKIQRTQQEDSAVYLCASSPPTQGARTEAFFGQGTRLTVV.